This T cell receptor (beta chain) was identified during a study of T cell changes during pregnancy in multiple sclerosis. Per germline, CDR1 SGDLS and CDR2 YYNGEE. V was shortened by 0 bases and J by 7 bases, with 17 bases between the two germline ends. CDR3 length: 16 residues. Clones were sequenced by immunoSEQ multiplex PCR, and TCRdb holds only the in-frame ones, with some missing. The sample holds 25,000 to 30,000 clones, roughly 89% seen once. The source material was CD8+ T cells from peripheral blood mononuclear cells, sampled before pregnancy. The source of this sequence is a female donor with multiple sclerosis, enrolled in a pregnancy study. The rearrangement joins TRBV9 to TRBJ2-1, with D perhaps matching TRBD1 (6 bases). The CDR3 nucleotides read TGTGCCAGCAGCGTAGGATCAGGGGCCCTCGGGAATGAGCAGTTCTTC. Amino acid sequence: CASSVGSGALGNEQFF.